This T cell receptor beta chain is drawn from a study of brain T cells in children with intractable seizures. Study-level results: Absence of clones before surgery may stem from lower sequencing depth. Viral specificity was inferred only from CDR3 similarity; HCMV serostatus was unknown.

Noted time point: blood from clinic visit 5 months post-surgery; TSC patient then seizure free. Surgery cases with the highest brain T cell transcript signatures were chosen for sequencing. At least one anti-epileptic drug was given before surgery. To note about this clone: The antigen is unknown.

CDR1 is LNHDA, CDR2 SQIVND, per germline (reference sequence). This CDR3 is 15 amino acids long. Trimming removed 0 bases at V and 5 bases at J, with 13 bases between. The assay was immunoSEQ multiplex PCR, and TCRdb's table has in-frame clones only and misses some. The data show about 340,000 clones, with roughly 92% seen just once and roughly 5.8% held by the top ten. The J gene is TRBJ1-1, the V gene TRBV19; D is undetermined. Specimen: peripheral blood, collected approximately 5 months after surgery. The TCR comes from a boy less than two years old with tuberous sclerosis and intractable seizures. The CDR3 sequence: CASSIDRASLTEAFF. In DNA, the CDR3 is TGTGCCAGTAGTATAGATCGGGCAAGTTTGACTGAAGCTTTCTTT.